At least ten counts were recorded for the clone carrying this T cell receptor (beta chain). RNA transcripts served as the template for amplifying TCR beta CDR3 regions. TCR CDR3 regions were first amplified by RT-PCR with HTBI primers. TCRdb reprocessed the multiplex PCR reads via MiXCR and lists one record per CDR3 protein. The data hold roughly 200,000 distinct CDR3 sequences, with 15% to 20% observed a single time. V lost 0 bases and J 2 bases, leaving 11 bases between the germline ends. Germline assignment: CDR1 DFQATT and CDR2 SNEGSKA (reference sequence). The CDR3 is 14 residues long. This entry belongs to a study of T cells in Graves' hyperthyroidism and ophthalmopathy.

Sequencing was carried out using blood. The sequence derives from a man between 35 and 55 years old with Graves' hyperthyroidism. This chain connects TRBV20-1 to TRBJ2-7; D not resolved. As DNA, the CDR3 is TGCAGTGCTAGAGATCGAAGGGAAACCTACGAGCAGTACTTC. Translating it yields CSARDRRETYEQYF.